Described below is a single TCR beta chain sequence and its context. Next came a second PCR, run for about 6 to 11 cycles, which used a sample-barcoded 5' primer along with a J-beta primer mix. One entry per CDR3 protein results from TCRdb running MiXCR on the 5' RACE reads. The table records about 1.6 million distinct CDR3 sequences, about 35% of them present only once. These data come from a study of blood T cells in healthy people across ages. Study-level information: The template switching approach captured approximately one barcoded beta molecule for every two T cells.

Germline CDR1 reads SGDLS; CDR2 reads YYNGEE. V lost 0 bases and J 0 bases, leaving 6 bases between the germline ends. The length of the CDR3 is 14 residues. The sequence came from a woman in her 30s in good health. The sequencing input was blood. The genes are TRBV9 and TRBJ1-1; D gene uncertain. The CDR3 coding sequence is TGTGCCAGCAGCGTAGTCGGGGTGAACACTGAAGCTTTCTTT. Residues: CASSVVGVNTEAFF. The whole variable domain, remainder taken from reference TRBV9 and TRBJ1-1, is DSGVTQTPKHLITATGQRVTLRCSPRSGDLSVYWYQQSLDQGLQFLIQYYNGEERAKGNILERFSAQQFPDLHSELNLSSLELGDSALYFCASSVVGVNTEAFFGQGTRLTVV.